This TCR beta chain was found in a study of T cell responses to AZD1222 COVID-19 vaccine. CDR1 and CDR2 from the germline V gene are SGHTA and FQGNSA. The CDR3 is made up of 15 amino acids. Trimming took off 4 bases at V and 12 bases at J, with 24 bases between the two ends. Of note for this clone: Antigen unknown.

Notes on the study in general: Spike-specific TCR breadth and depth rose after two AZD1222 doses. It should be noted that donors were predominantly white British and more often female, and clonal diversity was possibly underestimated. Reports say nearly half of spike-specific TCRs go after unmutated variant regions.

Produced via immunoSEQ multiplex PCR; TCRdb's table is partial and in-frame only. The table lists 80,000 or so clones, roughly 85% of them singletons. Here the sequenced sample was peripheral blood, taken on day 0 of AZD1222 vaccination. The chain has TRBV7-2 and TRBJ1-2, with D maybe TRBD1 (5 bases). The sequence came from an adult in good health. The CDR3 region is CASSSAVGTPRSHTF. The CDR3 DNA reads TGTGCCAGCAGCTCAGCCGTAGGGACTCCCCGAAGCCACACCTTC.